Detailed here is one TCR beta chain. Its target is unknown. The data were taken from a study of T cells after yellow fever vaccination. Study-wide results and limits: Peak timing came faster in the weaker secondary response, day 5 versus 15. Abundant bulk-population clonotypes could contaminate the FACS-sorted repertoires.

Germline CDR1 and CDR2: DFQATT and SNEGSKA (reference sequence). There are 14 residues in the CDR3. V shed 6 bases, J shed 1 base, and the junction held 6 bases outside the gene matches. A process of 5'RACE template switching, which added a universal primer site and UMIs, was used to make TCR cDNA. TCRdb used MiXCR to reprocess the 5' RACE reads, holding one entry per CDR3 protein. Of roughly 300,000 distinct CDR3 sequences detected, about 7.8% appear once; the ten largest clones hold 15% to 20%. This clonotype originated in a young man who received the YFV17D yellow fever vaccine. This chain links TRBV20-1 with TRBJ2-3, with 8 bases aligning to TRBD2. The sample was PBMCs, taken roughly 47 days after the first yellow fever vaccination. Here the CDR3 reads CSAHPGGGTDTQYF. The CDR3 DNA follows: TGCAGTGCCCACCCCGGGGGGGGCACAGATACGCAGTATTTT.